Each of the 10 T cell receptor beta chains below was sequenced from the same sample in a study of breast tumors, draining lymph nodes, adjacent tissues. Breast cancer patients provided tissue from their axillary draining lymph nodes. TCRdb itself ran the multiplex PCR reads through MiXCR, one entry per CDR3 protein. The sample has around 140,000 distinct CDR3 sequences; about 33% are singletons. Input material: axillary lymph node tissue. The source of these receptors is a female donor with breast cancer. Some clones in this sample may be carry-over from other donors' samples.

The chain carries TRBV20-1 and TRBJ2-1; 11 nucleotides match TRBD2. Germline V gives CDR1 DFQATT, CDR2 SNEGSKA (reference sequence). Trimming removed 3 bases from V and 0 bases from J; junction bases left unmatched: 4. There are 16 residues in the CDR3. The CDR3 DNA is TGCAGTGCTAGCGGACTAGCGGGTGACTCCTACAATGAGCAGTTCTTC. Its translation: CSASGLAGDSYNEQFF.

The chain couples TRBV3-1 to TRBJ1-2; the D is unclear. Trimming cost V 4 bases and J 8 bases, with 11 bases left between them. Germline V lookup: CDR1 LGHDT, CDR2 YNNKEL (reference sequence). The CDR3 runs 12 residues. The CDR3 here is CASSLSRTGYTF. CDR3 in DNA: TGTGCCAGCAGCCTCTCCCGTACAGGCTACACCTTC.

This clonotype was counted ten times or more. The chain combines TRBV9 with TRBJ2-2; D not certain. The CDR3 loop spans 16 amino acids. CDR1 and CDR2 from the germline V gene are SGDLS and YYNGEE. V gave up 0 bases and J gave up 3 bases, with 12 bases separating them. The chain's CDR3 is CASSVEGSRDTGELFF. The CDR3 nucleotides read TGTGCCAGCAGCGTAGAAGGGTCTCGTGACACCGGGGAGCTGTTTTTT.

This clonotype was detected ten times or more. V and J are TRBV7-9 and TRBJ2-3, with 8 bases aligning to TRBD1. This CDR3 contains 15 residues. Trimming took 5 bases from V and 5 from J; bases not matched to a gene: 9. The germline V gene encodes CDR1 SEHNR and CDR2 FQNEAQ (reference sequence). The chain's CDR3 is CASSAQTGVRDTQYF. The CDR3 DNA follows: TGTGCCAGCAGCGCCCAGACAGGGGTGAGAGATACGCAGTATTTT.

The sample holds many counts of this clonotype. The chain has TRBV6-5 and TRBJ1-6; TRBD1 might be the D (5 bases). This CDR3 has 14 amino acids. Per the germline V gene, CDR1 is MNHEY and CDR2 is SVGAGI. V lost 6 bases and J 9 bases, leaving 15 bases between the germline ends. The CDR3 sequence: CASSTVTGVSPLHF. DNA for the CDR3: TGTGCCAGCAGCACAGTTACAGGAGTTTCACCCCTCCACTTT.

This clonotype was recorded many times. A read error may account for a junction end that differs from germline. The rearrangement joins TRBV6-5 to TRBJ2-7; a weak D match, TRBD2 (5 bases). From germline, CDR1 is MNHEY and CDR2 SVGAGI. CDR3 length: 14 residues. CDR3 nucleotides: TGTGCCAGCAGTCACTCGGGAAATACCTACGAGCAGTACTTC. Translating gives CASSHSGNTYEQYF.

This clonotype was picked up many times. CDR3 residues: CASSRQANQPQHF. CDR3 DNA: TGTGCCAGCAGCCGACAAGCCAATCAGCCCCAGCATTTT. The rearrangement uses TRBV5-8 and TRBJ1-5; D not certain. V lost 4 bases and J 3 bases, leaving 8 bases between the germline ends. Germline values: CDR1 SGHTS, CDR2 YDEGEE. CDR3 length: 13 residues.

This clonotype has at least ten counts. The chain couples TRBV30 to TRBJ2-7; perhaps D is TRBD1 or TRBD2 (5 bases each). CDR3 length: 14 amino acids. V gave up 1 base and J gave up 5 bases, with 15 bases separating them. Germline-derived CDR1 and CDR2 are GTSNPN and SVGIG (reference sequence). As DNA, the CDR3 is TGTGCCTGGAGTGCAGGAGAGGGGACCCACGAGCAGTACGTC. This gives the protein CAWSAGEGTHEQYV.

The CDR3 DNA reads as TGCGCCAGCAGCTTCGGGACAGTCAATAATTCACCCCTCCACTTT. Protein product: CASSFGTVNNSPLHF. V usage is TRBV5-1 and J usage is TRBJ1-6; 7 nucleotides line up with TRBD1. Unmatched junction bases numbered 4, after V lost 2 bases and J lost 5 bases. The CDR3 has 15 amino acids. Germline V gene sequence: CDR1 SGHRS, CDR2 YFSETQ.

J is TRBJ1-2 and V is TRBV7-9, with 10 bases identical to TRBD1. CDR3 length equals 14 residues. Germline V gene lookup returns CDR1 SEHNR and CDR2 FQNEAQ (reference sequence). V was clipped by 5 bases and J by 12 bases; unmatched bases: 12. CDR3: CASSIRQGADGNTF. CDR3 sequence (DNA): TGTGCCAGCAGCATCAGACAGGGGGCAGATGGAAACACCTTC.